These T cell receptor beta chains were read from a single sample in a study of T cells in Graves' hyperthyroidism and ophthalmopathy. Via MiXCR, TCRdb re-called the multiplex PCR reads, giving one row per CDR3 protein. The sample shows roughly 350,000 distinct CDR3 sequences, roughly 15% of them seen only once. Sequenced material: blood. These receptors were collected from a woman aged 25 to 45 with Graves' ophthalmopathy. Each CDR3 is given with its conserved first and last residue. A D gene is named only where the DNA matches it firmly. Clone sizes are given selectively: once, few, many, or a class where the clone is expanded.

length: 16; V: TRBV11-2; J: TRBJ1-5; size: many; D: .; DNA: TGTGCCAGCAGCTCCAGCCGGGGCCCTAGCAATCAGCCCCAGCATTTT; CDR3: CASSSSRGPSNQPQHF
length: 17; V: TRBV9; J: TRBJ2-3; size: few; D: TRBD2; DNA: TGTGCCAGCAGCCCAAAGGGACTAGCGGGGGCAAGCGATACGCAGTATTTT; CDR3: CASSPKGLAGASDTQYF
length: 14; V: TRBV6-2/TRBV6-3; J: TRBJ1-1; size: .; D: .; DNA: TGTGCCAGCACCTCGGGGGCTTGGAACACTGAAGCTTTCTTT; CDR3: CASTSGAWNTEAFF
length: 15; V: TRBV2; J: TRBJ2-7; size: many; D: TRBD2; DNA: TGTGCCAGCAGTGAGGGACTAGCTTCTCTACGAGAGCAGTACTTC; CDR3: CASSEGLASLREQYF
length: 13; V: TRBV28; J: TRBJ2-7; size: many; D: .; DNA: TGTGCCAGCAGCTCCACCCCTCTCTACGAGCAGTACTTC; CDR3: CASSSTPLYEQYF
length: 13; V: TRBV5-6; J: TRBJ1-2; size: many; D: TRBD1; DNA: TGTGCCAGCTCGAGACAACAGGGGGATGGCTACACCTTC; CDR3: CASSRQQGDGYTF
length: 14; V: TRBV6-1; J: TRBJ1-1; size: .; D: .; DNA: TGTGCCAGCAGTCCAGGGACAAGGGCGACTGAAGCTTTCTTT; CDR3: CASSPGTRATEAFF
length: 13; V: TRBV7-9; J: TRBJ1-2; size: .; D: .; DNA: TGTGCCAGCAGCATCCGGATTGGCTATGGCTACACCTTC; CDR3: CASSIRIGYGYTF
length: 13; V: TRBV12-3/TRBV12-4; J: TRBJ2-1; size: many; D: .; DNA: TGTGCGCTTGGCGGACTTAACTACAATGAGCAGTTCTTC; CDR3: CALGGLNYNEQFF
length: 18; V: TRBV6-1; J: TRBJ2-3; size: .; D: TRBD2; DNA: TGTGCCAGCAGTGAAGCGGTAACTAGCGGGGGGGGCAGAGATACGCAGTATTTT; CDR3: CASSEAVTSGGGRDTQYF
length: 16; V: TRBV15; J: TRBJ1-4; size: few; D: .; DNA: TGTGCCACCAGCAGAGTCGGGAAGGCCCCTGGGGAAAAACTGTTTTTT; CDR3: CATSRVGKAPGEKLFF
length: 12; V: TRBV18; J: TRBJ2-7; size: many; D: .; DNA: TGTGCCAGCAGTCGGACAGTTTACGAGCAGTACTTC; CDR3: CASSRTVYEQYF
length: 15; V: TRBV12-3/TRBV12-4; J: TRBJ2-4; size: many; D: .; DNA: TGTGCCAGCAGTTTAGGGTCTAGCGCGAGGGACATTCAGTACTTC; CDR3: CASSLGSSARDIQYF
length: 16; V: TRBV12-3/TRBV12-4; J: TRBJ2-2; size: many; D: TRBD2; DNA: TGTGCCAGCAGTTTACTAGCGGGGGTTCACACCGGGGAGCTGTTTTTT; CDR3: CASSLLAGVHTGELFF
length: 16; V: TRBV7-2; J: TRBJ2-3; size: many; D: TRBD2; DNA: TGTGCCAGCAGAGGACTAGCGGGGCGAAGCACAGATACGCAGTATTTT; CDR3: CASRGLAGRSTDTQYF
length: 16; V: TRBV6-1; J: TRBJ2-1; size: many; D: TRBD1; DNA: TGTGCCAGCAGTTCCCGGACAGGGGGCTCCTACAATGAGCAGTTCTTC; CDR3: CASSSRTGGSYNEQFF
length: 14; V: TRBV19; J: TRBJ1-4; size: few; D: .; DNA: TGTGCCAGTAGAGACCCCCGGAGAAATGAAAAACTGTTTTTT; CDR3: CASRDPRRNEKLFF
length: 14; V: TRBV19; J: TRBJ1-4; size: few; D: .; DNA: TGTGCCAGTAGGAACGCAGGAGCTAATGAAAAACTGTTTTTT; CDR3: CASRNAGANEKLFF
length: 13; V: TRBV6-1; J: TRBJ1-5; size: few; D: TRBD1; DNA: TGTGCCAGCCGTGGGACAGCCGATCAGCCCCAGCATTTT; CDR3: CASRGTADQPQHF
length: 16; V: TRBV7-2; J: TRBJ2-1; size: .; D: TRBD2; DNA: TGTGCCAGCAGCTTAGGAGGGCTAGCGGGCAACAATGAGCAGTTCTTC; CDR3: CASSLGGLAGNNEQFF
length: 12; V: TRBV12-3/TRBV12-4; J: TRBJ1-2; size: many; D: .; DNA: TGTGCCAGCGGTAGCCAATTCTATGGCTACACCTTC; CDR3: CASGSQFYGYTF
length: 15; V: TRBV2; J: TRBJ1-2; size: few; D: .; DNA: TGTGCCAGCAGAGAGGAAGAACAGGGAAACTATGGCTACACCTTC; CDR3: CASREEEQGNYGYTF
length: 17; V: TRBV3-1; J: TRBJ1-2; size: .; D: .; DNA: TGTGCCAGCAGCCAAGATAGCAGGGGCCTCTTTGGGGAGGGCTACACCTTC; CDR3: CASSQDSRGLFGEGYTF
length: 14; V: TRBV7-9; J: TRBJ2-2; size: many; D: .; DNA: TGTGCCAGCAGCTCCACCCAGTACACCGGGGAGCTGTTTTTT; CDR3: CASSSTQYTGELFF
length: 20; V: TRBV29-1; J: TRBJ1-4; size: few; D: TRBD1; DNA: TGCAGCGTTGTTGTGGTTTTTAGCGGACAGGACAAGGGGGCTAGTGAAAAACTGTTTTTT; CDR3: CSVVVVFSGQDKGASEKLFF
length: 14; V: TRBV7-2; J: TRBJ1-5; size: many; D: .; DNA: TGTGCCAGCAGCTTAGACCTTTTCGATCAGCCCCAGCATTTT; CDR3: CASSLDLFDQPQHF
length: 11; V: TRBV28; J: TRBJ1-1; size: many; D: .; DNA: TGTGCCAGCTGTGAGAACACTGAAGCTTTCTTT; CDR3: CASCENTEAFF
length: 15; V: TRBV20-1; J: TRBJ2-5; size: many; D: .; DNA: TGCAGTGCTAGAGATTTTCGGGCAGGGGAAGAGACCCAGTACTTC; CDR3: CSARDFRAGEETQYF
length: 15; V: TRBV2; J: TRBJ2-2; size: .; D: TRBD1; DNA: TGTGCCAGCAGCGCGGACAGGGGCGGCACCGGGGAGCTGTTTTTT; CDR3: CASSADRGGTGELFF
length: 15; V: TRBV6-2/TRBV6-3; J: TRBJ2-5; size: .; D: TRBD2; DNA: TGTGCCAGCAGTTACGCACTAGCGGGGCAAGAGACCCAGTACTTC; CDR3: CASSYALAGQETQYF
length: 12; V: TRBV12-3/TRBV12-4; J: TRBJ2-7; size: many; D: TRBD2; DNA: TGTGCCAGCAGTTTCGGGAGGGGAGAGCAGTACTTC; CDR3: CASSFGRGEQYF
length: 13; V: TRBV24-1; J: TRBJ2-1; size: .; D: .; DNA: TGTGCCACCAGAGCAGGGGCCTACAATGAGCAGTTCTTC; CDR3: CATRAGAYNEQFF
length: 19; V: TRBV10-3; J: TRBJ2-7; size: many; D: TRBD1; DNA: TGTGCCATCAGTGCTTCGAGAGGAGACAGGGGCCGGGTTACGGACGAGCAGTACTTC; CDR3: CAISASRGDRGRVTDEQYF
length: 17; V: TRBV6-1; J: TRBJ1-1; size: few; D: .; DNA: TGTGCCAGCACCACACCATCTCGGGTGCCCAAGTCCACTGAAGCTTTCTTT; CDR3: CASTTPSRVPKSTEAFF
length: 16; V: TRBV15; J: TRBJ2-3; size: many; D: .; DNA: TGTGCCACCAGCAGGGGAGGACAGGCCCCCACAGATACGCAGTATTTT; CDR3: CATSRGGQAPTDTQYF
length: 15; V: TRBV28; J: TRBJ1-2; size: many; D: TRBD1; DNA: TGTGCCATCGCTGGGGACAGGGGACGGTTCGGTGGCTACACCTTC; CDR3: CAIAGDRGRFGGYTF
length: 14; V: TRBV20-1; J: TRBJ2-5; size: many; D: TRBD1; DNA: TGCAGTGCTAGAACCGGGACAGGGCAAGAGACCCAGTACTTC; CDR3: CSARTGTGQETQYF
length: 15; V: TRBV6-1; J: TRBJ2-6; size: few; D: .; DNA: TGTGCCAGCAGTGAAATGGGGGCTGGGGCCAACGTCCTGACTTTC; CDR3: CASSEMGAGANVLTF
length: 14; V: TRBV5-5; J: TRBJ2-3; size: few; D: .; DNA: TGTGCCAGCAGCTTCGGGGCAACCACAGATACGCAGTATTTT; CDR3: CASSFGATTDTQYF
length: 14; V: TRBV18; J: TRBJ2-4; size: many; D: TRBD1; DNA: TGTGCCAGCTCACCCAGGGACAGGGCAAACATTCAGTACTTC; CDR3: CASSPRDRANIQYF
length: 16; V: TRBV2; J: TRBJ2-7; size: many; D: TRBD2; DNA: TGTGCCAGCAGTGAAGCGGGGACTAGCGGGGCATACGAGCAGTACTTC; CDR3: CASSEAGTSGAYEQYF
length: 17; V: TRBV7-9; J: TRBJ1-3; size: .; D: .; DNA: TGTGCCAGCAGCGCAGACCATTCCCCTTACTCTGGAAACACCATATATTTT; CDR3: CASSADHSPYSGNTIYF
length: 12; V: TRBV20-1; J: TRBJ1-6; size: .; D: TRBD1; DNA: TGCAGTGCTAATGACAGGGACTCACCCCTCCACTTT; CDR3: CSANDRDSPLHF
length: 15; V: TRBV7-3; J: TRBJ1-1; size: many; D: .; DNA: TGTGCCAGCAGCTTAATGCCGGGGATGAGCACTGAAGCTTTCTTT; CDR3: CASSLMPGMSTEAFF
length: 15; V: TRBV20-1; J: TRBJ2-5; size: many; D: .; DNA: TGCAGTGCTAGAGATGAAGGAGGTTTATATAAGACCCAGTACTTC; CDR3: CSARDEGGLYKTQYF
length: 15; V: TRBV12-3/TRBV12-4; J: TRBJ2-6; size: few; D: TRBD1; DNA: TGTGCCAGCATGCGACAGGGCTCTGGGGCCAACGTCCTGACTTTC; CDR3: CASMRQGSGANVLTF
length: 16; V: TRBV9; J: TRBJ1-6; size: many; D: .; DNA: TGTGCCAGCAGCGCACCGGGACACGTACTAAATTCACCCCTCCACTTT; CDR3: CASSAPGHVLNSPLHF
length: 17; V: TRBV2; J: TRBJ2-7; size: once; D: .; DNA: TGTGCCAGCAGTGAAGAGCCTATGGACGGGCCCCACTACGAGCAGTACTTC; CDR3: CASSEEPMDGPHYEQYF
length: 14; V: TRBV13; J: TRBJ2-7; size: many; D: TRBD1; DNA: TGTGCCAGCAGCTTATTCAGGGGGCTGTACGAGCAGTACTTC; CDR3: CASSLFRGLYEQYF
length: 14; V: TRBV10-2; J: TRBJ2-3; size: many; D: TRBD2; DNA: TGCGCCAGCGTAGCAGCGGGAAGCACAGATACGCAGTATTTT; CDR3: CASVAAGSTDTQYF